Each of the 12 T cell receptor beta chains below was sequenced from the same sample in a study of blood T cell repertoires in COVID-19. TCRdb's copy holds only in-frame clones and misses some; the assay was immunoSEQ multiplex PCR. The sample lists a few hundred thousand clones, around 90% occurring once. The specimen sequenced was PBMCs or T cells enriched from blood (not recorded which). These receptors all stem from a man aged 18 to 29 who had recovered from COVID-19.

This clone was seen once. The chain combines TRBV5-1 with TRBJ2-3; TRBD2 aligns across 8 bases. The CDR3 consists of 16 residues. The germline V gene has CDR1 SGHRS and CDR2 YFSETQ. V dropped 0 bases and J dropped 2; count of bases not matched to a gene: 5. CDR3 DNA sequence: TGCGCCAGCAGCTTGGAACTAGCGGTATACACAGATACGCAGTATTTT. Encoded protein: CASSLELAVYTDTQYF. The entire variable domain, with the rest obtained from reference TRBV5-1 and TRBJ2-3, is as follows: KAGVTQTPRYLIKTRGQQVTLSCSPISGHRSVSWYQQTPGQGLQFLFEYFSETQRNKGNFPGRFSGRQFSNSRSEMNVSTLELGDSALYLCASSLELAVYTDTQYFGPGTRLTVL.

V usage is TRBV9 and J usage is TRBJ2-7, with a weak D call TRBD2 (5 bases). Germline V lookup: CDR1 SGDLS, CDR2 YYNGEE. The CDR3 consists of 15 residues. The germline V and J ends were trimmed by 4 bases and 0 bases, with 14 bases remaining between them. The DNA of the CDR3 is TGTGCCAGCAGCCTAGGGAGCGGATTCTCCTACGAGCAGTACTTC. It specifies CASSLGSGFSYEQYF.

The chain is built from TRBV2 and TRBJ2-1; 9 bases agree with TRBD2. V lost 4 bases to trimming and J lost 3 bases; unmatched junction nucleotides: 1. CDR1 and CDR2 from the germline V gene are SNHLY and FYNNEI. There are 14 residues in the CDR3. The chain's CDR3 is CASSVTSGYNEQFF. CDR3 DNA: TGTGCCAGCAGTGTGACTAGCGGCTACAATGAGCAGTTCTTC.

The table lists this clone with a count of one. The V and J genes are TRBV5-6 and TRBJ2-7; 11 nucleotides align to TRBD2. In germline, CDR1 is SGHDT, CDR2 YYEEEE. CDR3 size: 17 residues. V trimming: 4 bases; J trimming: 1 base; junction bases outside the gene matches: 10. The CDR3 coding sequence is TGTGCCAGCAGCCCGATGGTACTAGCGGGAGAGTCCTACGAGCAGTACTTC. Translation gives CASSPMVLAGESYEQYF.

The J gene is TRBJ1-1, the V gene TRBV11-2; perhaps TRBD1 as D (6 bases). The CDR3 extends over 15 amino acids. Trimming shortened V by 1 base and J by 4 bases, and 13 bases separated the two germline ends. From germline, CDR1 is SGHAT and CDR2 FQNNGV. Written as DNA, the CDR3 is TGTGCCAGCAGCTTAGTAGCAGGGGCCGGCACTGAAGCTTTCTTT. This codes for CASSLVAGAGTEAFF.

In this sample, this clone turned up a few times. This chain uses TRBV5-1 with TRBJ2-3; no clear D gene. Per the germline V gene, CDR1 is SGHRS and CDR2 is YFSETQ. This CDR3 has 14 amino acids. The ends were cut back, 2 bases at V and 0 bases at J, with 7 bases in the middle. CDR3 sequence reads: CASSFQTSTDTQYF. Written as DNA, the CDR3 is TGCGCCAGCAGCTTCCAGACTAGCACAGATACGCAGTATTTT.

The chain has TRBV3-1 (or the pseudogene TRBV3-2) and TRBJ2-3; no definite D call. CDR3 length: 14 amino acids. CDR1 and CDR2 (germline): LGHDT, YNNKEL (reference sequence). Trimming removed 1 base from V and 3 bases from J, with 8 bases in between. As DNA, the CDR3 is TGTGCCAGCAGCCAAGTGAGGAGAACAGATACGCAGTATTTT. This encodes CASSQVRRTDTQYF.

This chain joins TRBV13 and TRBJ1-1, with a possible D match to TRBD1 (6 bases). V was shortened by 5 bases and J by 4 bases, with 14 bases between the two germline ends. Germline lookup yields CDR1 PRHDT and CDR2 FYEKMQ (reference sequence). This CDR3 region has 14 residues. The CDR3 protein is CASSRDNGGTEAFF. The CDR3 nucleotides read TGTGCCAGCAGCCGGGACAACGGTGGCACTGAAGCTTTCTTT.

This CDR3 is CASSGVGTQHF. The CDR3 DNA is TGTGCCAGCAGTGGGGTCGGGACCCAGCATTTT. The chain recombines TRBV6-2 or TRBV6-3 with TRBJ1-5; D ambiguous. The germline V and J ends were trimmed by 5 bases and 11 bases, with 10 bases remaining between them. The CDR3 sequence is 11 residues long. In germline, CDR1 is MNHEY, CDR2 SVGEGT.

There are many counts of this clone. The chain joins TRBV28 to TRBJ2-2; tentatively, D is TRBD1 (5 bases). Germline loops: CDR1 MDHEN, CDR2 SYDVKM. V was trimmed by 5 bases and J by 2 bases, leaving 18 bases between them. The CDR3 loop spans 17 amino acids. The CDR3 bases are TGTGCCAGCAGTCCCAAATCTCAGGGCTTCAACACCGGGGAGCTGTTTTTT. It yields the protein CASSPKSQGFNTGELFF.

The chain uses TRBV5-1 and TRBJ2-1; 8 bases are a match to TRBD1. V gave up 1 base and J gave up 9 bases; unmatched junction bases: 3. The length of the CDR3 is 13 residues. Germline-derived CDR1 and CDR2 are SGHRS and YFSETQ. CDR3: CASSLIQGGEQFF. CDR3 sequence (DNA): TGCGCCAGCAGCTTGATACAGGGGGGTGAGCAGTTCTTC.

In nucleotides, the CDR3 is TGTGCCAGCAGCTTGGGGGGACAGATTAATTCACCCCTCCACTTT. It codes for CASSLGGQINSPLHF. The chain couples TRBV5-5 to TRBJ1-6, with 7 bases fitting TRBD1. The germline gives CDR1 SGHKS, CDR2 YYEKEE (reference sequence). The CDR3 contains 15 residues. Trimming removed 0 bases from V and 6 bases from J; junction bases left unmatched: 3. The full variable domain, its missing parts supplied by reference TRBV5-5 and TRBJ1-6, is DAGVTQSPTHLIKTRGQQVTLRCSPISGHKSVSWYQQVLGQGPQFIFQYYEKEERGRGNFPDRFSARQFPNYSSELNVNALLLGDSALYLCASSLGGQINSPLHFGNGTRLTVT.